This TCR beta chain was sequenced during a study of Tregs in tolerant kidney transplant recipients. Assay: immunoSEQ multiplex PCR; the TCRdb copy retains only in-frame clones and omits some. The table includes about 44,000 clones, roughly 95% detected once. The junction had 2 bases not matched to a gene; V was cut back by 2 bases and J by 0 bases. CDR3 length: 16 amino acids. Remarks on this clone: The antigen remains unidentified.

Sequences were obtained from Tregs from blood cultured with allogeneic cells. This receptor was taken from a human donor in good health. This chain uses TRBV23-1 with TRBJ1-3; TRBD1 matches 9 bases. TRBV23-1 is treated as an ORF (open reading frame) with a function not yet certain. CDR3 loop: CASSQRDRASGNTIYF. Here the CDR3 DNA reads TGCGCCAGCAGTCAAAGGGACAGGGCCTCTGGAAACACCATATATTTT.